A selection of T cell receptor beta chains follows, all from one sample in a study of blood T cell repertoires in COVID-19. Sequencing was performed with immunoSEQ multiplex PCR; in TCRdb, only in-frame clones are kept and a portion is missing. The table records about 270,000 clones, around 90% of them present only once. What was sequenced was peripheral blood. All receptors derive from a man aged 55 to 70 who had recovered from COVID-19. The CDR3 runs from the conserved cysteine through the conserved F or W. A D gene is named only where the DNA matches it firmly. Only some rows state a clone size, as once, few, many or a class for expanded clones.

clone_size: -; v_call: TRBV7-2; j_call: TRBJ2-2; d_call: -; cdr3_nt: TGTGCCAGCAGCCTCCGACAGAGGAACACCGGGGAGCTGTTTTTT; cdr3_aa: CASSLRQRNTGELFF
clone_size: -; v_call: TRBV25-1; j_call: TRBJ2-7; d_call: -; cdr3_nt: TGTGCCAGCAGCGCTATGCCAGCCACTACGCAGTACTTC; cdr3_aa: CASSAMPATTQYF
clone_size: -; v_call: TRBV4-1; j_call: TRBJ2-2; d_call: -; cdr3_nt: TGCGCCAGCAGCCCAGTGGGGGGGAACACCGGGGAGCTGTTTTTT; cdr3_aa: CASSPVGGNTGELFF
clone_size: once; v_call: TRBV2; j_call: TRBJ2-5; d_call: TRBD1; cdr3_nt: TGTGCCAGCAGTGACGGACAGGGGGGAGAGACCCAGTACTTC; cdr3_aa: CASSDGQGGETQYF
clone_size: -; v_call: TRBV19; j_call: TRBJ2-5; d_call: TRBD2; cdr3_nt: TGTGCCAGCAGTCATGGCGGGGGGGCAGGGGAGACCCAGTACTTC; cdr3_aa: CASSHGGGAGETQYF
clone_size: -; v_call: TRBV9; j_call: TRBJ1-6; d_call: TRBD1; cdr3_nt: TGTGCCAGCACAGTAGGGACAGGGTTCAATTCACCCCTCCACTTT; cdr3_aa: CASTVGTGFNSPLHF
clone_size: -; v_call: TRBV7-8; j_call: TRBJ2-5; d_call: TRBD1; cdr3_nt: TGTGCCAGCAGCAACCGGGACAGGGGCCAAGAGACCCAGTACTTC; cdr3_aa: CASSNRDRGQETQYF
clone_size: -; v_call: TRBV19; j_call: TRBJ2-4; d_call: -; cdr3_nt: TGTGCCAGTAGTATGGCCAGGCCCACCGGAAAAAACATTCAGTACTTC; cdr3_aa: CASSMARPTGKNIQYF
clone_size: -; v_call: TRBV24-1; j_call: TRBJ1-5; d_call: TRBD1; cdr3_nt: TGTGCCACCAGTGATTCTGGACAGGTTTATCAGCCCCAGCATTTT; cdr3_aa: CATSDSGQVYQPQHF
clone_size: -; v_call: TRBV27; j_call: TRBJ2-7; d_call: TRBD2; cdr3_nt: TGTGCCAGCAGGGTACTAGCGGAGGCCGAGCAGTACTTC; cdr3_aa: CASRVLAEAEQYF
clone_size: -; v_call: TRBV7-9; j_call: TRBJ1-5; d_call: TRBD1; cdr3_nt: TGTGCCAGCAGCCTCGGGACAGGGGGCGGTCAGCCCCAGCATTTT; cdr3_aa: CASSLGTGGGQPQHF
clone_size: -; v_call: TRBV3-1/TRBV3-2; j_call: TRBJ2-3; d_call: -; cdr3_nt: TGTGCCAGCAGCCTCATCGGGGGAACGAGCACAGATACGCAGTATTTT; cdr3_aa: CASSLIGGTSTDTQYF
clone_size: -; v_call: TRBV10-3; j_call: TRBJ2-7; d_call: TRBD2; cdr3_nt: TGTGCCATCAGTGAACCTAGCGGTTCGTCCTACGAGCAGTACTTC; cdr3_aa: CAISEPSGSSYEQYF
clone_size: -; v_call: TRBV9; j_call: TRBJ1-4; d_call: TRBD1; cdr3_nt: TGTGCCAGCAGCCCCTGGGACAGCGTCAATGAAAAACTGTTTTTT; cdr3_aa: CASSPWDSVNEKLFF
clone_size: -; v_call: TRBV30; j_call: TRBJ1-6; d_call: -; cdr3_nt: TGTGCCTGGAGTATCCCGGGACTGATTAATTCACCCCTCCACTTT; cdr3_aa: CAWSIPGLINSPLHF
clone_size: -; v_call: TRBV7-2; j_call: TRBJ2-2; d_call: TRBD2; cdr3_nt: TGTGCCAGCAGCTCCCCCTTAGCGGGGGGGCACACCGGGGAGCTGTTTTTT; cdr3_aa: CASSSPLAGGHTGELFF
clone_size: -; v_call: TRBV27; j_call: TRBJ2-5; d_call: -; cdr3_nt: TGTGCCAGCAGTTTGCGGGGAGAACAGGAGACCCAGTACTTC; cdr3_aa: CASSLRGEQETQYF
clone_size: -; v_call: TRBV21-1; j_call: TRBJ1-3; d_call: -; cdr3_nt: TGTGCCAGCAGCAATGGGACAGCGGACTCTGGAAACACCATATATTTT; cdr3_aa: CASSNGTADSGNTIYF
clone_size: -; v_call: TRBV4-1; j_call: TRBJ2-3; d_call: -; cdr3_nt: TGCGCCAGCAGCCCTGCGTCCAGCACAGATACGCAGTATTTT; cdr3_aa: CASSPASSTDTQYF
clone_size: -; v_call: TRBV5-4; j_call: TRBJ1-1; d_call: -; cdr3_nt: TGTGCCAGCAGCTCTCAGCGGGGGGCGAACACTGAAGCTTTCTTT; cdr3_aa: CASSSQRGANTEAFF
clone_size: -; v_call: TRBV10-3; j_call: TRBJ2-7; d_call: TRBD2; cdr3_nt: TGTGCCATCAGTGAGTCGGTTAGCGGGGGGTCTCCCTACGAGCAGTACTTC; cdr3_aa: CAISESVSGGSPYEQYF
clone_size: -; v_call: TRBV12-3/TRBV12-4; j_call: TRBJ2-5; d_call: -; cdr3_nt: TGTGCCAGCAAAGTGGGAGTACAAGAGACCCAGTACTTC; cdr3_aa: CASKVGVQETQYF
clone_size: -; v_call: TRBV7-2; j_call: TRBJ1-1; d_call: -; cdr3_nt: TGTGCCAGCAGCTATCAGGGGAGGAACACTGAAGCTTTCTTT; cdr3_aa: CASSYQGRNTEAFF
clone_size: -; v_call: TRBV7-2; j_call: TRBJ2-7; d_call: TRBD2; cdr3_nt: TGTGCCAGCAGCTTGGGCGGGGGGCTCTACGAGCAGTACTTC; cdr3_aa: CASSLGGGLYEQYF
clone_size: -; v_call: TRBV30; j_call: TRBJ1-1; d_call: -; cdr3_nt: TGTGCCTGGACGGTAAACACTGAAGCTTTCTTT; cdr3_aa: CAWTVNTEAFF
clone_size: -; v_call: TRBV18; j_call: TRBJ1-5; d_call: TRBD1; cdr3_nt: TGTGCCAGCTCAGGGACAGGGGTTAGCAATCAGCCCCAGCATTTT; cdr3_aa: CASSGTGVSNQPQHF
clone_size: few; v_call: TRBV6-4; j_call: TRBJ2-2; d_call: -; cdr3_nt: TGTGCCAGCAGCCGACAGCAGAACACCGGGGAGCTGTTTTTT; cdr3_aa: CASSRQQNTGELFF
clone_size: -; v_call: TRBV5-6; j_call: TRBJ1-1; d_call: -; cdr3_nt: TGTGCCAGCAGCCCGGAGGCAGGATTGAACACTGAAGCTTTCTTT; cdr3_aa: CASSPEAGLNTEAFF
clone_size: -; v_call: TRBV3-1/TRBV3-2; j_call: TRBJ2-7; d_call: TRBD1; cdr3_nt: TGTGCCAGCAGCCCGGGACAGGGGGCACGTTACGAGCAGTACTTC; cdr3_aa: CASSPGQGARYEQYF
clone_size: -; v_call: TRBV6-1; j_call: TRBJ2-7; d_call: -; cdr3_nt: TGTGCCAGCAGTGAAGCGCTAATCGGGAGTTCCTACGAGCAGTACTTC; cdr3_aa: CASSEALIGSSYEQYF
clone_size: few; v_call: TRBV6-5; j_call: TRBJ1-5; d_call: -; cdr3_nt: TGTGCCAGCAGAAAAGCAAAAAGGGGGGGCCAGCCCCAGCATTTT; cdr3_aa: CASRKAKRGGQPQHF
clone_size: -; v_call: TRBV12-5; j_call: TRBJ2-2; d_call: TRBD2; cdr3_nt: TGTGCTAGTGGCCGTAGCGGGGGGTTAGGGGAGCTGTTTTTT; cdr3_aa: CASGRSGGLGELFF